Included here is one TCR beta chain sequence, with context. Its antigen is undetermined. Germline V gene lookup returns CDR1 SEHNR and CDR2 FQNEAQ (reference sequence). V dropped 5 bases and J dropped 4 bases, with 17 bases sitting between them. The CDR3 sequence is 15 residues long. The data stem from a study of T cell responses to AZD1222 COVID-19 vaccine. Whole-study results and caveats: Clonal diversity was possibly underestimated, and white British individuals and females predominated among donors.

Clones were sequenced by immunoSEQ multiplex PCR, and TCRdb holds only the in-frame ones, with some missing. The sample shows about 70,000 clones, 88% of them seen only once. Sequenced here: peripheral blood, sampled 28 days after the second dose of the MenACWY control vaccine. The source is an adult who received the MenACWY meningococcal vaccine as a control. The rearrangement uses TRBV7-9 and TRBJ1-2, with a possible D match to TRBD1 (6 bases). The CDR3 protein is CASSPAGGLVYGYTF. In nucleotides, the CDR3 is TGTGCCAGCAGCCCGGCCGGGGGGCTCGTCTATGGCTACACCTTC. Combining the CDR3 with reference TRBV7-9 and TRBJ1-2 gives the whole variable domain DTGVSQNPRHKITKRGQNVTFRCDPISEHNRLYWYRQTLGQGPEFLTYFQNEAQLEKSRLLSDRFSAERPKGSFSTLEIQRTEQGDSAMYLCASSPAGGLVYGYTFGSGTRLTVV.